What follows is one T cell receptor beta chain and its context. Sequencing was performed with immunoSEQ multiplex PCR; in TCRdb, only in-frame clones are kept and a portion is missing. The data show 140,000 to 150,000 clones, with roughly 80% seen just once and over 4% held by the top ten. Trimming at V came to 2 bases and at J to 3 bases, leaving 5 bases not matched to a gene. This CDR3 is 17 amino acids long. Germline lookup yields CDR1 MDHEN and CDR2 SYDVKM. These data come from a study of T cell responses to AZD1222 COVID-19 vaccine. V is TRBV28 and J is TRBJ2-3; the match to TRBD2 covers 13 bases. The sequence was collected from an adult in good health. The material sequenced was peripheral blood, taken on day 0 of MenACWY control vaccination. The CDR3 loop is CASSLQTSGGGTDTQYF. CDR3 coding DNA: TGTGCCAGCAGTTTACAAACTAGCGGGGGGGGAACAGATACGCAGTATTTT.